The present TCR beta chain was sequenced within a study of T cell responses to AZD1222 COVID-19 vaccine. With regard to this clone: Its target is not known.

General study findings and limits: Breadth and depth of Spike-specific TCRs rose after two AZD1222 doses. Dominant at 160-218 and 743-854, vaccine-associated CD4 TCRs also spanned spike. Without day 14 samples, only post-peak T cell repertoires were studied. Among AZD1222 vaccinees, only six were seropositive at baseline.

V was pared by 3 bases and J by 5 bases, with 4 bases of the junction left unmatched. The CDR3 totals 15 residues. The germline CDR1 and CDR2 sequences are MNHEY and SMNVEV (reference sequence). The table came from immunoSEQ multiplex PCR; TCRdb's copy has only in-frame clones and leaves some out. Of some 150,000 clones listed, approximately 90% are singletons. This sequence joins TRBV27 and TRBJ2-2; 9 bases match TRBD2. The sample in question was peripheral blood, obtained 28 days after the second dose of the MenACWY control vaccine. This TCR was recovered from an adult who received the MenACWY meningococcal vaccine as a control. CDR3 protein: CASSFTSGRTGELFF. The DNA of the CDR3 is TGTGCCAGCAGTTTCACCAGCGGGAGGACCGGGGAGCTGTTTTTT.